Shown below are 3 T cell receptor beta chains from a single sample sequenced in a study of control samples from healthy donors and cancer patients. Profiled with immunoSEQ multiplex PCR; TCRdb holds only in-frame clones, not every one. The table lists roughly 59,000 clones, 92% of them singletons. The sequenced sample was PBMCs. These receptors all come from a man aged 35-49 years with colorectal cancer.

The rearrangement uses TRBV12-3 or TRBV12-4 and TRBJ2-7; D gene unclear. The CDR3 runs to 13 residues. V was shortened by 1 base and J by 2 bases, with 6 bases between the two germline ends. The CDR3 DNA follows: TGTGCCAGCAGTTTAGTTGGAGCCTACGAGCAGTACTTC. It codes for CASSLVGAYEQYF.

V gene TRBV3-1 (or the pseudogene TRBV3-2) combines with J gene TRBJ2-5; 10 bases fit TRBD2. Germline lookup yields CDR1 LGHDT and CDR2 YNNKEL (reference sequence). J gave up 1 base and V 3 bases, and 11 bases lay outside the gene matches. This CDR3 contains 18 residues. CDR3: CASSHLWASGGGQETQYF. CDR3 nucleotides: TGTGCCAGCAGCCATTTGTGGGCTAGCGGGGGTGGCCAAGAGACCCAGTACTTC.

V and J are TRBV9 and TRBJ1-3, with 7 bases aligning to TRBD1. Germline V gives CDR1 SGDLS, CDR2 YYNGEE. This CDR3 spans 13 amino acids. After removal of 4 bases from V and 8 bases from J, the junction contained 6 bases not matched to a gene. The CDR3 DNA reads as TGTGCCAGCAGCCGACAGGGCTCGGACACCATATATTTT. It specifies CASSRQGSDTIYF.